The clone carrying this T cell receptor beta chain has more than one count but fewer than ten. Authors' data handling: Using reference gene primer amplification, nucleated cell counts were estimated. TCRdb keeps only in-frame clones here, not all; method: immunoSEQ multiplex PCR. From that table come the V and J calls and clone size; the DNA was used to work out D and trimming. The sample has about 220,000 clones; roughly 80% are singletons. This CDR3 spans 15 amino acids. The V segment lost 7 bases and the J segment 5 bases; nucleotides outside the gene matches: 9. From germline, CDR1 is LNHDA and CDR2 SQIVND (reference sequence). Enrolled through a virtual design, the participants were between roughly 18 and 95 years of age and came from under 30 US areas. These data are taken from a study of blood T cell repertoires in COVID-19.

This receptor was identified in a woman between 40 and 50 years old with acute COVID-19. Sequenced material: PBMCs or T cells enriched from blood (not recorded which). The chain has TRBV19 and TRBJ1-1; TRBD1 aligns across 11 bases. The CDR3 spells CASTPTGTGGTEAFF. DNA of the CDR3: TGTGCCAGTACCCCTACCGGGACAGGGGGGACTGAAGCTTTCTTT. The variable domain in full, completed from reference TRBV19 and TRBJ1-1, reads DGGITQSPKYLFRKEGQNVTLSCEQNLNHDAMYWYRQDPGQGLRLIYYSQIVNDFQKGDIAEGYSVSREKKESFPLTVTSAQKNPTAFYLCASTPTGTGGTEAFFGQGTRLTVV.